This section outlines one T cell receptor beta chain sequence together with its context. This clone came up a few times. No cognate antigen has been identified for it. Per-base qualities were not stored, and no clone one base away is much larger. These data originate in a study of OX40 agonist ivuxolimab in advanced cancers. At the level of the whole study: Ivuxolimab was an agonistic, fully human IgG2 monoclonal antibody directed against OX40 (CD134), a costimulatory receptor. Prior anti-PD-1, anti-PD-L1 or anti-CTLA-4 therapy was permitted, and checkpoint inhibitors had been received by about 37% of dose-escalation patients. The dose-escalation cohort was about 83% male with a mean age of around 62 years, ranging from roughly 20 to 80. Intravenous ivuxolimab was administered to patients every 2 weeks at six dose levels: 0.01, 0.1, 0.3, 1.5, 3 and 10 mg/kg. Of the roughly 51 patients in dose escalation, 19 had hepatocellular carcinoma, about 15 had melanoma, 9 had renal cell carcinoma and 9 had head and neck cancer. Partial responses occurred in three dose-escalation patients: two with cutaneous melanoma and one with hepatocellular carcinoma. The point of sequencing TCRbeta in the periphery was to test whether ivuxolimab changed TCR sequence diversity and drove clonal T-cell expansion. The paper reports the monotherapy dose-escalation portion (N of about 47 patients) of the phase I ivuxolimab trial.

CDR1 SGDLS and CDR2 YYNGEE are derived from the germline V gene. From its cysteine to its phenylalanine, the CDR3 spans 13 amino acids. Solely the CDR3 DNA is kept, with 39 bases framed from the first base. V drops 0 bases and J drops 0 bases, leaving 3 bases in between. Patients with autoimmune disease history or receiving systemic immunosuppression were excluded from the trial. Peripheral blood for TCR sequencing was collected from all dose cohorts at baseline, on cycle 4 day 1, and on cycle 7 day 1. The samples were drawn from a first-in-human, open-label, multicenter phase I dose-escalation trial of ivuxolimab. Adults with locally advanced or metastatic melanoma, renal cell carcinoma, hepatocellular carcinoma or head and neck squamous cell carcinoma were enrolled in the trial. CD4+ and CD8+ T cells were sorted separately from peripheral blood before TCR sequencing. Overall study results and their limits: After ivuxolimab, expanded clones were on average more numerous among CD8+ T cells than among CD4+ T cells. In partial responders in the 0.1-3.0 mg/kg groups, normalized peripheral clonal expansion was found to be among the lowest, especially among CD8+ T cells. Antigen specificity was not determined for the clonally expanded peripheral T cells. Low levels of normalized T-cell clonal expansion were also shown by some nonresponding patients. Clonal expansion of both CD4+ and CD8+ blood T cells was observed from baseline to week 6 at doses 0.1 to 3.0 mg/kg.

Genomic DNA was extracted from sorted cells for sequencing of the TCRbeta CDR3 region. TCRbeta CDR3 regions were sequenced using the immunoSEQ Assay. As stored in TCRdb, this immuneACCESS dataset retains in-frame rearrangements with V and J assigned. A fraction of the clones does not appear; measured against another copy, unresolved V genes explain less than half of the discrepancy, and the remainder lacks a known reason. The table for this sample lists tens of thousands of clones; around 82% of them were counted only once. About 4.1% of the sample is taken by the ten largest. This clonotype was sampled from an adult with an advanced solid tumor such as melanoma, head and neck, liver or kidney cancer. The chain is assembled from TRBV9 and TRBJ1-1; the D gene is unclear. The sequences come from CD4+ or CD8+ T cells sorted from blood, collected in a trial of the OX40 agonist ivuxolimab. The DNA reads TGTGCCAGCAGCGTAGAGATGAACACTGAAGCTTTCTTT. Its product reads: CASSVEMNTEAFF.